The 9 T cell receptor beta chains presented below share a single source sample, sequenced in a study of graft-versus-host responses after intestinal transplantation. No antigen is known for these receptors. The data were produced by immunoSEQ multiplex PCR, yet TCRdb's version contains in-frame clones alone and is incomplete. The repertoire holds roughly 30,000 clones, about four fifths seen once, with approximately 20% in the top ten. The material was unstimulated CD8+ T cells sorted from spleen or lymph node cells, obtained before intestinal transplant. The origin of the receptors is a human donor who received an intestinal transplant.

The sample holds one count of this clone. V usage is TRBV28 and J usage is TRBJ1-5; 7 nucleotides line up with TRBD1. This CDR3 is 16 amino acids long. CDR1 MDHEN and CDR2 SYDVKM come from the germline V gene. V shed 6 bases, J shed 1 base, and the junction held 9 bases outside the gene matches. The CDR3 sequence is CASSPPVTGSNQPQHF. The CDR3 DNA reads TGTGCCAGCAGCCCGCCCGTGACAGGGAGCAATCAGCCCCAGCATTTT.

This chain uses TRBV6-5 with TRBJ2-5; TRBD2 agrees at 9 bases. The CDR3 has 13 residues. Germline V gives CDR1 MNHEY, CDR2 SVGAGI. J was trimmed by 5 bases and V by 4 bases; bases with no gene match: 2. The CDR3, as DNA: TGTGCCAGCAGTTCTAGCGGGATGGAGACCCAGTACTTC. Translated, it gives CASSSSGMETQYF.

This chain links TRBV4-1 with TRBJ2-2, with 8 nucleotides matching TRBD1. After removal of 3 bases from V and 1 base from J, the junction contained 1 base not matched to a gene. The CDR3 sequence is 15 residues long. Germline V lookup: CDR1 MGHRA, CDR2 YSYEKL. CDR3 protein: CASSQTGVNTGELFF. CDR3 coding DNA: TGCGCCAGCAGCCAGACAGGGGTGAACACCGGGGAGCTGTTTTTT.

The chain is built from TRBV6-5 and TRBJ2-1, with 8 bases matching TRBD2. The germline CDR1 and CDR2 sequences are MNHEY and SVGAGI. This CDR3 comprises 15 residues. V gave up 4 bases and J gave up 4 bases; unmatched junction bases: 6. CDR3 in DNA: TGTGCCAGCAGTTTGGGACTAGTAGAATACAATGAGCAGTTCTTC. Residues: CASSLGLVEYNEQFF.

This clone was seen a few times. V usage is TRBV11-2 and J usage is TRBJ2-3; D uncertain. The CDR3 totals 14 residues. CDR1 is SGHAT and CDR2 is FQNNGV in the germline V gene. V dropped 5 bases and J dropped 2 bases, with 11 bases sitting between them. In DNA, the CDR3 is TGTGCCAGCAGCCTAATACCAACCACAGATACGCAGTATTTT. Translation gives CASSLIPTTDTQYF.

This chain uses TRBV27 with TRBJ2-1; no firm D call. This CDR3 region has 12 residues. V lost 3 bases and J lost 3, with 3 bases in between. CDR1 is MNHEY, CDR2 SMNVEV, per germline (reference sequence). CDR3 nucleotides: TGTGCCAGCAGTTTCAACTACAATGAGCAGTTCTTC. It translates to CASSFNYNEQFF.

This clone was counted between two and nine times. This chain joins TRBV27 and TRBJ2-1, with 16 bases matching TRBD2. V lost 8 bases to trimming and J lost 6 bases; unmatched junction nucleotides: 10. Germline loops: CDR1 MNHEY, CDR2 SMNVEV (reference sequence). The CDR3 has 17 amino acids. This CDR3 reads CASGSGTSGGAGNEQFF. Written as DNA, the CDR3 is TGTGCCAGCGGGTCCGGGACTAGCGGGGGGGCTGGCAATGAGCAGTTCTTC.

CDR3 region: CASSLDSGFSYEQYF. The DNA for the CDR3 is TGTGCCAGCAGCTTGGACAGCGGCTTCTCCTACGAGCAGTACTTC. V and J are TRBV5-6 and TRBJ2-7; tentative D call: TRBD2 (5 bases). The CDR3 has 15 residues. From germline, CDR1 is SGHDT and CDR2 YYEEEE. V was clipped by 0 bases and J by 0 bases, with 10 bases between them.

V gene TRBV7-9 combines with J gene TRBJ2-1; 13 bases are shared with TRBD2. The CDR3 contains 18 residues. The J segment lost 2 bases and the V segment lost 4 bases, leaving 8 bases of the junction unmatched. Germline values: CDR1 SEHNR, CDR2 FQNEAQ (reference sequence). Here the CDR3 reads CASSSHGLAGDPYNEQFF. In DNA, the CDR3 is TGTGCCAGCAGCTCACATGGACTAGCGGGAGATCCCTACAATGAGCAGTTCTTC.